Listed below are T cell receptor beta chains from one sample, sequenced in a study of blood T cell repertoires in COVID-19. TCRdb keeps only in-frame clones here, not all; method: immunoSEQ multiplex PCR. The sample records more than 95,000 clones, approximately 90% being singletons. The sample was peripheral blood. These receptors were obtained from a man in his 60s with acute or convalescent COVID-19. The CDR3 runs from the conserved cysteine through the conserved F or W. A D gene is named only where the DNA matches it firmly. Expanded clones are given a class, and other clones once, few, many or no size at all.

j_call: TRBJ2-5; cdr3_length: 17; clone_size: NA; d_call: TRBD2; v_call: TRBV7-2; cdr3_nt: TGTGCCAGCAGCTTAGCGGTCGGGGGGGTGTACCAAGAGACCCAGTACTTC; cdr3_aa: CASSLAVGGVYQETQYF
j_call: TRBJ2-3; cdr3_length: 15; clone_size: NA; d_call: TRBD2; v_call: TRBV6-5; cdr3_nt: TGTGCCAGCAGTTACTCGCGGGGGGTAACAGATACGCAGTATTTT; cdr3_aa: CASSYSRGVTDTQYF
j_call: TRBJ2-2; cdr3_length: 14; clone_size: NA; d_call: NA; v_call: TRBV10-3; cdr3_nt: TGTGCCATCAGTGATACAACAAACACCGGGGAGCTGTTTTTT; cdr3_aa: CAISDTTNTGELFF
j_call: TRBJ1-5; cdr3_length: 16; clone_size: NA; d_call: NA; v_call: TRBV7-9; cdr3_nt: TGTGCCAGCAGCTTCTTGGGAGGGGGGGTGGATCAGCCCCAGCATTTT; cdr3_aa: CASSFLGGGVDQPQHF
j_call: TRBJ2-1; cdr3_length: 11; clone_size: NA; d_call: NA; v_call: TRBV24-1; cdr3_nt: TGTGCCACCAGTGATTTCGGTGAGCAGTTCTTC; cdr3_aa: CATSDFGEQFF
j_call: TRBJ2-2; cdr3_length: 12; clone_size: NA; d_call: NA; v_call: TRBV7-9; cdr3_nt: TGTGCCAGCAGCCCATTTCACGGGGAGCTGTTTTTT; cdr3_aa: CASSPFHGELFF
j_call: TRBJ1-1; cdr3_length: 15; clone_size: NA; d_call: TRBD1; v_call: TRBV18; cdr3_nt: TGTGCCAGCTCACCGACAGGGTTCCGTGGCACTGAAGCTTTCTTT; cdr3_aa: CASSPTGFRGTEAFF
j_call: TRBJ2-2; cdr3_length: 15; clone_size: NA; d_call: NA; v_call: TRBV5-1; cdr3_nt: TGCGCCAGCAGCTTAAGCGCGGGAAACACCGGGGAGCTGTTTTTT; cdr3_aa: CASSLSAGNTGELFF
j_call: TRBJ1-3; cdr3_length: 16; clone_size: NA; d_call: NA; v_call: TRBV2; cdr3_nt: TGTGCCAGCGGGGGGGGTACGCTTAGCTCTGGAAACACCATATATTTT; cdr3_aa: CASGGGTLSSGNTIYF
j_call: TRBJ1-6; cdr3_length: 12; clone_size: NA; d_call: NA; v_call: TRBV12-3/TRBV12-4; cdr3_nt: TGTGCCAGCAGCATCAGGAATTCACCCCTCCACTTT; cdr3_aa: CASSIRNSPLHF
j_call: TRBJ1-4; cdr3_length: 15; clone_size: once; d_call: TRBD1; v_call: TRBV9; cdr3_nt: TGTGCCAGCAGCTTAAGAGGGGGCGCAGATGAAAAACTGTTTTTT; cdr3_aa: CASSLRGGADEKLFF
j_call: TRBJ1-2; cdr3_length: 17; clone_size: NA; d_call: NA; v_call: TRBV5-4; cdr3_nt: TGTGCCAGCAGCTTGGCCGCGGGGGGCCGAGCTAACTATGGCTACACCTTC; cdr3_aa: CASSLAAGGRANYGYTF